The rows below give T cell receptor beta chains drawn from one sample of a study of early T cells in non-severe SARS-CoV-2 infection. TCRdb analysed the 5' RACE reads with MiXCR anew, one entry per CDR3 protein. The data show 55,000 to 75,000 distinct CDR3 sequences, with 6% to 8.5% seen just once and under 3.5% held by the top ten. Sequenced: whole blood. These receptors were obtained from an adult who was a healthcare worker with PCR-confirmed SARS-CoV-2 infection or an uninfected control (not recorded which). CDR3s include the opening cysteine and the closing phenylalanine or tryptophan. A D gene is named only where the DNA matches it firmly. Clone size is shown for a subset of rows, as once, few, many or a class of expanded clone.

D: NA
V: TRBV7-2
size: NA
J: TRBJ1-2
DNA: TGTGCCAGCAGCTTAGTGGACTCCGGGACCTGGCGCCAGGGCTACACCTTC
CDR3: CASSLVDSGTWRQGYTF

D: NA
V: TRBV7-9
size: many
J: TRBJ2-2
DNA: TGTGCTAAAGCCACCGGGGAGCTGTTTTTT
CDR3: CAKATGELFF

D: NA
V: TRBV5-1
size: few
J: TRBJ2-2
DNA: TGCGCCAGCAGCTTGGGGAGTGGCGCCGCGAACACCGGGGAGCTGTTTTTT
CDR3: CASSLGSGAANTGELFF

D: NA
V: TRBV27
size: many
J: TRBJ2-3
DNA: TGTGCCAGCAGCAGAGGGTTTGCAGATACGCAGTATTTT
CDR3: CASSRGFADTQYF

D: NA
V: TRBV9
size: many
J: TRBJ2-5
DNA: TGTGCCAGCAGCGTAGCGGGGGAGACCCAGTACTTC
CDR3: CASSVAGETQYF

D: NA
V: TRBV10-2
size: NA
J: TRBJ2-1
DNA: TGCGCCTCCCGGGGACAAATATACAATGAGCAGTTCTTC
CDR3: CASRGQIYNEQFF

D: TRBD2
V: TRBV30
size: few
J: TRBJ2-1
DNA: TGTGCCTGGAGTACCGGGACTAGCAGAAATGAGCAGTTCTTC
CDR3: CAWSTGTSRNEQFF

D: NA
V: TRBV7-2
size: many
J: TRBJ2-2
DNA: TGTGCCAGCAGCTTGGCCCCAGGGACCGGGGAGCTGTTTTTT
CDR3: CASSLAPGTGELFF

D: TRBD2
V: TRBV19
size: NA
J: TRBJ2-7
DNA: TGTGCCAGCCGTAGCGGGAGCACCTACGAGCAGTACTTC
CDR3: CASRSGSTYEQYF

D: TRBD2
V: TRBV5-1
size: many
J: TRBJ2-1
DNA: TGCGCCAGCAGCTCAAGATACCTGACTAGCGGGAGGGGGAATGAGCAGTTCTTC
CDR3: CASSSRYLTSGRGNEQFF

D: NA
V: TRBV7-3
size: NA
J: TRBJ2-1
DNA: TGTGCCAGCAGCTTACAGGGGAGCTCCTACAATGAGCAGTTCTTC
CDR3: CASSLQGSSYNEQFF

D: NA
V: TRBV3-1
size: NA
J: TRBJ1-6
DNA: TGTGCCAGCAGCCAAGATCTGGGCAACTATAATTCACCCCTCCACTTT
CDR3: CASSQDLGNYNSPLHF

D: NA
V: TRBV28
size: many
J: TRBJ1-1
DNA: TGTGCCAGCAGTTTATGGGGGGTGGGACAGAACACTGAAGCTTTCTTT
CDR3: CASSLWGVGQNTEAFF

D: NA
V: TRBV18
size: few
J: TRBJ2-7
DNA: TGTGCCAGCTCACCAGGCAGGAACGCCTACGAGCAGTACTTC
CDR3: CASSPGRNAYEQYF

D: NA
V: TRBV5-1
size: medium-sized
J: TRBJ1-1
DNA: TGCGCCAGCAGCTTGAAGTTGGACACTGAAGCTTTCTTT
CDR3: CASSLKLDTEAFF

D: NA
V: TRBV27
size: few
J: TRBJ2-7
DNA: TGTGCCAAATCGGGGGAGCGTACCTACGAGCAGTACTTC
CDR3: CAKSGERTYEQYF

D: TRBD1
V: TRBV2
size: many
J: TRBJ2-3
DNA: TGTGCCAGCAGTGGGCGAGGGGGCATCACAGATACGCAGTATTTT
CDR3: CASSGRGGITDTQYF

D: NA
V: TRBV6-1
size: few
J: TRBJ1-5
DNA: TGTGCCAGCAGTGAAGCTCGCGGGGGACAGCATTTT
CDR3: CASSEARGGQHF

D: NA
V: TRBV20-1
size: few
J: TRBJ2-7
DNA: TGCAGTGCTAGAGTGGACCAAACCTACGAGCAGTACTTC
CDR3: CSARVDQTYEQYF

D: NA
V: TRBV11-2
size: many
J: TRBJ1-1
DNA: TGTGCCAGCAGCTTAGTGTCCATGGGCACTGAAGCTTTCTTT
CDR3: CASSLVSMGTEAFF

D: TRBD2
V: TRBV7-8
size: few
J: TRBJ2-1
DNA: TGTGCCAGCAGCCCATCTAGCGGGAGCTACAATGAGCAGTTCTTC
CDR3: CASSPSSGSYNEQFF

D: NA
V: TRBV6-1
size: many
J: TRBJ1-6
DNA: TGTGCCAGCAGTGAAGCGCTTCGGTTGACCGGCTCACCCCTCCACTTT
CDR3: CASSEALRLTGSPLHF

D: NA
V: TRBV12-3/TRBV12-4
size: many
J: TRBJ1-1
DNA: TGTGCCAGCAGTCCTCGGGATTATGGACCTTCCGAAGCTTTCTTT
CDR3: CASSPRDYGPSEAFF

D: NA
V: TRBV6-2/TRBV6-3
size: many
J: TRBJ2-3
DNA: TGTGCCAGCAGTTCCAAGCGCCGGACTAGCACAGATACGCAGTATTTT
CDR3: CASSSKRRTSTDTQYF

D: TRBD1
V: TRBV30
size: NA
J: TRBJ1-5
DNA: TGTGCCTGGAGTTACGACAGGGGACCTCAGCCCCAGCATTTT
CDR3: CAWSYDRGPQPQHF

D: NA
V: TRBV3-1
size: many
J: TRBJ2-6
DNA: TGTGCCAGCAGCCAAGATCCATCCGGGGCCAACGTCCTGACTTTC
CDR3: CASSQDPSGANVLTF

D: NA
V: TRBV29-1
size: many
J: TRBJ2-7
DNA: TGCAGGTGGCCGGGGGGCTACTACGAGCAGTACTTC
CDR3: CRWPGGYYEQYF

D: NA
V: TRBV18
size: few
J: TRBJ2-1
DNA: TGTGCCAGCTCACCAAATTATGGGGATGAGCAGTTCTTC
CDR3: CASSPNYGDEQFF

D: TRBD1
V: TRBV27
size: NA
J: TRBJ1-1
DNA: TGTGCCAGCAGTGGTAGACAGGGGGAAGTTGAAGCTTTCTTT
CDR3: CASSGRQGEVEAFF

D: TRBD1
V: TRBV5-1
size: few
J: TRBJ2-2
DNA: TGCGCCAGCAGCTTAGCTGACAGGGTCGGCACCGGGGAGCTGTTTTTT
CDR3: CASSLADRVGTGELFF

D: TRBD2
V: TRBV12-5
size: many
J: TRBJ2-3
DNA: TGTGCTAGTGGTTCCCGGACTAGCCCAGATACGCAGTATTTT
CDR3: CASGSRTSPDTQYF

D: NA
V: TRBV7-2
size: many
J: TRBJ1-4
DNA: TGTGCCAGCAGCTCCCCACAGGGACTTTTTGAAAAACTGTTTTTT
CDR3: CASSSPQGLFEKLFF

D: TRBD2
V: TRBV9
size: many
J: TRBJ2-5
DNA: TGTGCCAGCAGCGTAGGGCAGAACTATAGGGCGGGAGAAGGAGAGACCCAGTACTTC
CDR3: CASSVGQNYRAGEGETQYF

D: NA
V: TRBV10-1
size: NA
J: TRBJ2-5
DNA: TGCGCCAGAACCCCGACAGGCCGGGGGGAGACCCAGTACTTC
CDR3: CARTPTGRGETQYF

D: TRBD2
V: TRBV10-1
size: many
J: TRBJ2-5
DNA: TGCGCCAGCAGTGCGGGCGGGAGGCCCCAAGAGACCCAGTACTTC
CDR3: CASSAGGRPQETQYF

D: NA
V: TRBV29-1
size: few
J: TRBJ2-5
DNA: TGCAGCGTGGGTCGGACGGAGACCCAGTACTTC
CDR3: CSVGRTETQYF

D: NA
V: TRBV9
size: many
J: TRBJ1-1
DNA: TGTGCCAGCAGCCCGTGGACGGAGAACACTGAAGCTTTCTTT
CDR3: CASSPWTENTEAFF

D: NA
V: TRBV7-2
size: NA
J: TRBJ2-7
DNA: TGTGCCAGCAGCCCGAGAATGATTGTGGGCCACGAGCAGTACTTC
CDR3: CASSPRMIVGHEQYF

D: NA
V: TRBV7-3
size: NA
J: TRBJ2-7
DNA: TGTGCCAGCAGCCCCCCTAGCGTTGCCTACGAGCAGTACTTC
CDR3: CASSPPSVAYEQYF

D: TRBD2
V: TRBV18
size: NA
J: TRBJ2-1
DNA: TGTGCCAGCTCACCAGCTAGCGGGAATCGAGTCTTCAATGAGCAGTTCTTC
CDR3: CASSPASGNRVFNEQFF

D: NA
V: TRBV7-3
size: NA
J: TRBJ2-2
DNA: TGTGCCAGCAGCTTAGGAAGAACTACGGACACCGGGGAGCTGTTTTTT
CDR3: CASSLGRTTDTGELFF

D: NA
V: TRBV7-9
size: many
J: TRBJ2-5
DNA: TGTGCCAGCAGCCTCGGGAAGGGTAAAGAGACCCAGTACTTC
CDR3: CASSLGKGKETQYF

D: TRBD1
V: TRBV28
size: many
J: TRBJ1-5
DNA: TGTGCCAGCAGTTTAGGAATTGGACAGGCCTTAAATCAGCCCCAGCATTTT
CDR3: CASSLGIGQALNQPQHF

D: NA
V: TRBV12-3/TRBV12-4
size: NA
J: TRBJ2-1
DNA: TGTGCCAGCAGTCCTTATAGGGGACTTAGAAGCTCCTACAATGAGCAGTTCTTC
CDR3: CASSPYRGLRSSYNEQFF

D: NA
V: TRBV11-2
size: many
J: TRBJ2-2
DNA: TGTGCCAGCAGCTTAGGAGCAAAACCGGGACGGAGAACCCGAACCGGGGAGCTGTTTTTT
CDR3: CASSLGAKPGRRTRTGELFF

D: TRBD1
V: TRBV7-9
size: NA
J: TRBJ2-7
DNA: TGTGCCAGCAGCCCGGGACAGTACGAGCAGTACTTC
CDR3: CASSPGQYEQYF

D: NA
V: TRBV2
size: NA
J: TRBJ1-3
DNA: TGTGCCACCTCAGGCGGGGCAGGAAACACCATATATTTT
CDR3: CATSGGAGNTIYF

D: NA
V: TRBV20-1
size: few
J: TRBJ2-7
DNA: TGCAGTGCTAGAAATCGTATCTCCTACGAGCAGTACTTC
CDR3: CSARNRISYEQYF

D: TRBD1
V: TRBV20-1
size: many
J: TRBJ1-1
DNA: TGCAGTGCTAGATCCCGGACAGGGCGGAACACTGAAGCTTTCTTT
CDR3: CSARSRTGRNTEAFF

D: NA
V: TRBV2
size: many
J: TRBJ1-2
DNA: TGTGCCAGCAGTGGGGGTTCGGCGGCCACCTTC
CDR3: CASSGGSAATF

D: TRBD1
V: TRBV28
size: few
J: TRBJ2-7
DNA: TGTGCCAGCAGTCTACGATCCGGGACAGACAACTACGAGCAGTACTTC
CDR3: CASSLRSGTDNYEQYF

D: NA
V: TRBV18
size: few
J: TRBJ1-1
DNA: TGTGCCAGCTCACCACTCGGCGGACGTTACGGCGCTTTCTTT
CDR3: CASSPLGGRYGAFF

D: TRBD1
V: TRBV6-5
size: few
J: TRBJ1-2
DNA: TGTGCCAGCAGCCCCGGACAGGGGCGCTACACCTTC
CDR3: CASSPGQGRYTF

D: TRBD2
V: TRBV20-1
size: NA
J: TRBJ2-1
DNA: TGCAGTGCTATAACAAGCGGGAGGGCCGATGAGCAGTTCTTC
CDR3: CSAITSGRADEQFF

D: TRBD1
V: TRBV20-1
size: many
J: TRBJ1-6
DNA: TGCAGTGCCCCTGGACAGGGGGCCAGTAATTCACCCCTCCACTTT
CDR3: CSAPGQGASNSPLHF

D: TRBD2
V: TRBV7-8
size: many
J: TRBJ2-3
DNA: TGTGCCAGCAACTTAGGATCGTTAGCGGGAGGGCACGATACGCAGTATTTT
CDR3: CASNLGSLAGGHDTQYF

D: NA
V: TRBV5-4
size: NA
J: TRBJ2-7
DNA: TGTGCCAGCAGCTTGCAAGGCGAATACTACGAGCAGTACTTC
CDR3: CASSLQGEYYEQYF

D: NA
V: TRBV2
size: many
J: TRBJ1-6
DNA: TGTGCCAGCAGCGCCGATAGCTCCTATAATTCACCCCTCCACTTT
CDR3: CASSADSSYNSPLHF

D: NA
V: TRBV20-1
size: few
J: TRBJ2-1
DNA: TGCAGTGCTACCGGGAGTTACAATGAGCAGTTCTTC
CDR3: CSATGSYNEQFF

D: NA
V: TRBV28
size: NA
J: TRBJ1-4
DNA: TGTGCCAGCTTGACAGGTTCAACTAATGAAAAACTGTTTTTT
CDR3: CASLTGSTNEKLFF